The source of this T cell receptor (beta chain) is a study of cytomegalovirus exposure and HLA in healthy donors. Findings of the study overall: Later analysis revealed greater clonal expansion in HLA-associated TCR beta chains than in equally common others. HLA-A and HLA-B allele assignments for most subjects were reportedly predicted accurately using TCR beta sequences.

The sample holds a few counts of this clone. Its cognate antigen is unknown. At sampling all donors were nominally healthy, likely with unrecorded immune exposures. V lost 11 bases, J lost 5 bases, and 11 bases lay in between. The V gene's germline CDR1 is ENHRY and CDR2 SYGVKD. The CDR3 extends over 11 amino acids. The PCR had 60 Vbeta and 13 Jbeta primers. Clones were sequenced by immunoSEQ multiplex PCR, and TCRdb holds only the in-frame ones, with some missing. Of under 200,000 clones listed, roughly 80% are singletons. This chain uses TRBV10-3 with TRBJ2-3; D perhaps matches TRBD1 (5 bases). Sample: PBMCs. The TCR sequence derives from a woman in her 50s in good health and CMV-seronegative. CDR3 in DNA: TGTGCCGTTAGGGGTGGAGATACGCAGTATTTT. It translates to CAVRGGDTQYF.